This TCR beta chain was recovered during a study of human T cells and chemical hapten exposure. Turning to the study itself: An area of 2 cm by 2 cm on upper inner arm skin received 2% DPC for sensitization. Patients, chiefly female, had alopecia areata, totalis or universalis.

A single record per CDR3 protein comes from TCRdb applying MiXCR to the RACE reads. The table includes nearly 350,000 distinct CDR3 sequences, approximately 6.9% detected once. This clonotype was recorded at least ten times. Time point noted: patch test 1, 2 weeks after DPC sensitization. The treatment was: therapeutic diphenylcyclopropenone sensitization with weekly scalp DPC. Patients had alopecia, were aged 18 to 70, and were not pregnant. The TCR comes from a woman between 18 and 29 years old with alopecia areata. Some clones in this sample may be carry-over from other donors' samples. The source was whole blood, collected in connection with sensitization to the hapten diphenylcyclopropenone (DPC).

DNA for the CDR3: TGTGCCACCAGCAGAGGGTGGCGGACAGGGTTGTCTGGGGCCAACGTCCTGACTTTC. Translated: CATSRGWRTGLSGANVLTF. The genes are TRBV15 and TRBJ2-6; the match to TRBD1 covers 8 bases. The CDR3 has 19 amino acids. Germline V CDR1 and CDR2: LNHNV, YYDKDF (reference sequence). V was pared by 1 base and J by 1 base, with 9 bases of the junction left unmatched.